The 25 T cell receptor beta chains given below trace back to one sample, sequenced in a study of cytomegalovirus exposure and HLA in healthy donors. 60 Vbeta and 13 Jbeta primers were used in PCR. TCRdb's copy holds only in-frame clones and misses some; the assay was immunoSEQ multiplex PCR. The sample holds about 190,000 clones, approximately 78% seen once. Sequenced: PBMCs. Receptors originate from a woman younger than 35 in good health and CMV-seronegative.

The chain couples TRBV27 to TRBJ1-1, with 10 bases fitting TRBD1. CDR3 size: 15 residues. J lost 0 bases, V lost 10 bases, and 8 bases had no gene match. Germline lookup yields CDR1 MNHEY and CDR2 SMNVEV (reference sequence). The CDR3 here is CATFKGQGLNTEAFF. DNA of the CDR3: TGTGCCACCTTTAAGGGACAGGGGCTGAACACTGAAGCTTTCTTT.

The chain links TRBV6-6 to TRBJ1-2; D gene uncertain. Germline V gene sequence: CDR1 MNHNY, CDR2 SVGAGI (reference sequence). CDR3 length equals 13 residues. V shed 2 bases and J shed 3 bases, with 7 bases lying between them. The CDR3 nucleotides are TGTGCCAGCAGTTACCTGAGGGACTATGGCTACACCTTC. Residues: CASSYLRDYGYTF.

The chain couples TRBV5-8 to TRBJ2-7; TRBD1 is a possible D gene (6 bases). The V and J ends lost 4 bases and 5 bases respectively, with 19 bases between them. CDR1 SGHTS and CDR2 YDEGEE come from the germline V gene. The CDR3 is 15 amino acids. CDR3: CASSAVYGGLNEQYF. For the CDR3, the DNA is TGTGCCAGCAGCGCCGTTTATGGGGGCCTCAACGAGCAGTACTTC.

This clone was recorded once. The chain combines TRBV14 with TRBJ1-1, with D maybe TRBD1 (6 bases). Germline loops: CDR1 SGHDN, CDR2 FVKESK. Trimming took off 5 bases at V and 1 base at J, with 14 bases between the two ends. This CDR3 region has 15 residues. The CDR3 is CASSGLGQANTEAFF. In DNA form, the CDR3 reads TGTGCCAGCAGCGGACTGGGACAAGCGAACACTGAAGCTTTCTTT.

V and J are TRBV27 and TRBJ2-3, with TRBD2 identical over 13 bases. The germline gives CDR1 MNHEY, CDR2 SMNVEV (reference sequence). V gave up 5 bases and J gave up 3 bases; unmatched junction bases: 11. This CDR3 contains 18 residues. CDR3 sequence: CASSQPAGLAGETDTQYF. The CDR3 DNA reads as TGTGCCAGCAGTCAACCGGCCGGACTAGCGGGGGAGACAGATACGCAGTATTTT.

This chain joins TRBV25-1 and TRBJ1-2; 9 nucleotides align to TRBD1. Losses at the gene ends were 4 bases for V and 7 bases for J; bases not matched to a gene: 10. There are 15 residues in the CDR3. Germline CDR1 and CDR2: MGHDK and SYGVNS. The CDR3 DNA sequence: TGTGCCAGCAGTGGAACCGGGACAGGGAATCTTGGCTACACCTTC. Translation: CASSGTGTGNLGYTF.

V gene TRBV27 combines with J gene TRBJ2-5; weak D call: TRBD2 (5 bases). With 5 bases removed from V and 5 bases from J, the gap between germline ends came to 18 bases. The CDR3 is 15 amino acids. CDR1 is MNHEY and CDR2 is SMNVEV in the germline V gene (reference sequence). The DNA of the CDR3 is TGTGCCAGCAGTATTACGTCGGGATTTTCGGAGACCCAGTACTTC. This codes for CASSITSGFSETQYF.

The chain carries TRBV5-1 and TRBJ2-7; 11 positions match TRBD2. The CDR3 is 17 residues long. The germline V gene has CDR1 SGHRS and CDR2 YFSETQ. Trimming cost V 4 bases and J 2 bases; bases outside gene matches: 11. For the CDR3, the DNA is TGCGCCAGCAGCGCTCGAACACTAGCGGGAGCCACCTACGAGCAGTACTTC. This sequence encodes CASSARTLAGATYEQYF.

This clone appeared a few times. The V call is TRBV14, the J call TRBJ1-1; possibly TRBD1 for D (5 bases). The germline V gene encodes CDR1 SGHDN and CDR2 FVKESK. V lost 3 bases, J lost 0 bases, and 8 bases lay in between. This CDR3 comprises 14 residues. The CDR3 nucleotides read TGTGCCAGCAGCCAGATGACAGTGAACACTGAAGCTTTCTTT. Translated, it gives CASSQMTVNTEAFF. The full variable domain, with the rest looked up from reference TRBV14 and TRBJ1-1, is EAGVTQFPSHSVIEKGQTVTLRCDPISGHDNLYWYRRVMGKEIKFLLHFVKESKQDESGMPNNRFLAERTGGTYSTLKVQPAELEDSGVYFCASSQMTVNTEAFFGQGTRLTVV.

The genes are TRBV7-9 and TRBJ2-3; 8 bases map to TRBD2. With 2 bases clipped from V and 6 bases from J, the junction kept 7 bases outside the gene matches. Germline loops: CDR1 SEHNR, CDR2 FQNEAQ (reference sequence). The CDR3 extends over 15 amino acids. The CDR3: CASSLYGGAPDTQYF. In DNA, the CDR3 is TGTGCCAGCAGCTTATACGGGGGGGCCCCCGATACGCAGTATTTT.

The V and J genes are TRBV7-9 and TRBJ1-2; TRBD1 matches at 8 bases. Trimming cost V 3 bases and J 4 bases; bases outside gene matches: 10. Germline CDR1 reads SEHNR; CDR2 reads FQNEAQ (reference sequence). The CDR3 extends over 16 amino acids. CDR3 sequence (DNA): TGTGCCAGCAGCTTTACAGGGGGGACCCTAAGCTATGGCTACACCTTC. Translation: CASSFTGGTLSYGYTF. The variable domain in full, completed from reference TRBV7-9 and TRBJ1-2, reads DTGVSQNPRHKITKRGQNVTFRCDPISEHNRLYWYRQTLGQGPEFLTYFQNEAQLEKSRLLSDRFSAERPKGSFSTLEIQRTEQGDSAMYLCASSFTGGTLSYGYTFGSGTRLTVV.

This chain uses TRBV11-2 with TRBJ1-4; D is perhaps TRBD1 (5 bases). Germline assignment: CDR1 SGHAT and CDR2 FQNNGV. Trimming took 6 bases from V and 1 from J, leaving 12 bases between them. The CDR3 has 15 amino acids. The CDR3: CASSPNGGTNEKLFF. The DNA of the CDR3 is TGTGCCAGCAGTCCTAACGGGGGAACTAATGAAAAACTGTTTTTT.

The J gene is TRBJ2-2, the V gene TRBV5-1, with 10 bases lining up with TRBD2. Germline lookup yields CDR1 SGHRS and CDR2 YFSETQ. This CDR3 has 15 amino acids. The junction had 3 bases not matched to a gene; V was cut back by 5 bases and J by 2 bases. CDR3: CASRSSGGNTGELFF. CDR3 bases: TGCGCCAGCAGATCTAGCGGGGGCAACACCGGGGAGCTGTTTTTT.

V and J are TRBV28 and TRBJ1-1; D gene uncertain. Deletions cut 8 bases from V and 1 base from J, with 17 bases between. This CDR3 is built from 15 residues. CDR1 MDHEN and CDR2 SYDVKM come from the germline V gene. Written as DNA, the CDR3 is TGTGCCAGCGGTCTTCAGTACAGTGGGAACACTGAAGCTTTCTTT. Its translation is CASGLQYSGNTEAFF.

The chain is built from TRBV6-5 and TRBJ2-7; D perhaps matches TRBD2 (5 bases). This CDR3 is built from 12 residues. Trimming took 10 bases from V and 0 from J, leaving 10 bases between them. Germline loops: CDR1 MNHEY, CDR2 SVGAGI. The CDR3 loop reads CAIKTSSYEQYF. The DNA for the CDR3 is TGTGCCATCAAAACTAGCTCCTACGAGCAGTACTTC.

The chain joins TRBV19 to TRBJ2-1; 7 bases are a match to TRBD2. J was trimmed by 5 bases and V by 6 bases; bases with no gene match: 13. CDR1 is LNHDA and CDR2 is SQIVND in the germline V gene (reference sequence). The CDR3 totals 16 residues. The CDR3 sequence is CASSPRSLAANNEQFF. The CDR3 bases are TGTGCCAGTAGCCCAAGGTCTCTAGCGGCCAACAATGAGCAGTTCTTC.

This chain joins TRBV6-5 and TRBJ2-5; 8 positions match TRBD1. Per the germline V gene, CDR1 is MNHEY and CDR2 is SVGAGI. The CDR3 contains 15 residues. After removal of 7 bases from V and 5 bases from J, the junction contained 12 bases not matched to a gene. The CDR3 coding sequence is TGTGCCAGCACTTTCGTGGGGCAGGGGGCGGAGACCCAGTACTTC. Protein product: CASTFVGQGAETQYF.

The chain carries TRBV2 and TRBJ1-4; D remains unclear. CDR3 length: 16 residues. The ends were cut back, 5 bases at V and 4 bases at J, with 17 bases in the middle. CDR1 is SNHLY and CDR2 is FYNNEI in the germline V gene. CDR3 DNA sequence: TGTGCCAGCAGTCCACGGAAAACAGAATTTAATGAAAAACTGTTTTTT. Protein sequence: CASSPRKTEFNEKLFF.

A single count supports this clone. The CDR3 coding sequence is TGCGCCAGCAGCTTGGCTGGTGACTCTGAAAAACTGTTTTTT. As protein: CASSLAGDSEKLFF. This rearrangement joins TRBV5-1 to TRBJ1-4; no firm D call. With 0 bases removed from V and 7 bases from J, the gap between germline ends came to 10 bases. The germline CDR1 and CDR2 sequences are SGHRS and YFSETQ. This CDR3 contains 14 residues.

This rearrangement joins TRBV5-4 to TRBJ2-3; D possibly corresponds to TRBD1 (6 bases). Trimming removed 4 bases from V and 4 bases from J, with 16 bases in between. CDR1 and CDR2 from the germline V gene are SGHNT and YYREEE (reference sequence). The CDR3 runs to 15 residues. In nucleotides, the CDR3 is TGTGCCAGCAGCATGACAGGATTTGGGCCAGATACGCAGTATTTT. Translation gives CASSMTGFGPDTQYF.

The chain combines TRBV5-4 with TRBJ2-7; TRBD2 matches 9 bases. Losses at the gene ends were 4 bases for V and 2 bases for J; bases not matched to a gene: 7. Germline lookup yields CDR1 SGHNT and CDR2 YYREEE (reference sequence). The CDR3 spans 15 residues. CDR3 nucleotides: TGTGCCAGCAGCAATAAGCGGGGGGAAGCCTACGAGCAGTACTTC. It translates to CASSNKRGEAYEQYF.

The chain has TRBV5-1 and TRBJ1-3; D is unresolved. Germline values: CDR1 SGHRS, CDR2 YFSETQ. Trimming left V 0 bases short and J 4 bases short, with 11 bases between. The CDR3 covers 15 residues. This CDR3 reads CASSLADMLGNTIYF. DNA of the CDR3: TGCGCCAGCAGCTTGGCCGACATGCTCGGAAACACCATATATTTT.

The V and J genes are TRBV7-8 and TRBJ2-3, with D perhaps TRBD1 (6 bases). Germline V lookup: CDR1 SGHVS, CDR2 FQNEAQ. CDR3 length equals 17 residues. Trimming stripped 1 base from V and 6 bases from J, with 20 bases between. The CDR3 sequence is CASSLVGGEGLQDTQYF. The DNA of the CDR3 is TGTGCCAGCAGCTTAGTAGGGGGAGAGGGCCTTCAGGATACGCAGTATTTT.

The CDR3 nucleotides read TGTGCCAGCAGTGACCTGGGGCAGGGGAACACTGAAGCTTTCTTT. Encoded protein: CASSDLGQGNTEAFF. This chain uses TRBV6-1 with TRBJ1-1, with a weak D call TRBD1 (5 bases). Per germline, CDR1 MNHNS and CDR2 SASEGT. V lost 3 bases and J lost 1, with 12 bases in between. CDR3 length: 15 residues.

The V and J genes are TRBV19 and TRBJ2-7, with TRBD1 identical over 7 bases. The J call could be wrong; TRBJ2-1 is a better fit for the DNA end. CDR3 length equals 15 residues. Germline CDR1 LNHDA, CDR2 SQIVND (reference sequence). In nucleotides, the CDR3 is TGTGCCAGTAGTGTCGGGACAGACCCGTCCTACGAGCAGTTCTTC. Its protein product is CASSVGTDPSYEQFF.